One sample yielded the 13 T cell receptor beta chains listed below, sequenced in a study of shared clonotypes between healthy human individuals. Method: immunoSEQ multiplex PCR; TCRdb's copy keeps in-frame clones and lacks some. The sample has roughly 1.4 million clones, 98% seen once. Material: naive CD4+ T cells sorted from blood. Subset meaning: CD45RA+ positively selected. These receptors were obtained from a young man in good health.

The V gene is TRBV6-1, the J gene TRBJ2-2; D gene ambiguous. V was shortened by 8 bases and J by 2 bases, with 9 bases between the two germline ends. The CDR3 is 13 amino acids. Per germline, CDR1 MNHNS and CDR2 SASEGT. The CDR3 DNA sequence: TGTGCCAGCCATGGATCCAACACCGGGGAGCTGTTTTTT. It translates to CASHGSNTGELFF.

The gene calls are TRBV6-6 and TRBJ1-1; tentatively, D is TRBD1 (6 bases). The germline V gene encodes CDR1 MNHNY and CDR2 SVGAGI (reference sequence). The CDR3 is 13 amino acids. Trimming left V 6 bases short and J 3 bases short, with 11 bases between. The DNA of the CDR3 is TGTGCCAGCAGAACGGGACACGACACTGAAGCTTTCTTT. Translated: CASRTGHDTEAFF.

V is TRBV7-2 and J is TRBJ2-3; D not certain. Germline V gives CDR1 SGHTA, CDR2 FQGNSA. The CDR3 loop spans 14 amino acids. Deletions cut 5 bases from V and 7 bases from J, with 16 bases between. The CDR3 DNA reads TGTGCCAGCAGCCCCGCCGATCTTGGGTATACGCAGTATTTT. The encoded protein is CASSPADLGYTQYF.

The chain links TRBV18 to TRBJ2-5; D remains unclear. The germline V gene encodes CDR1 KGHSH and CDR2 LQKENI. V was trimmed by 6 bases and J by 4 bases, leaving 15 bases between them. This CDR3 has 14 residues. The CDR3 nucleotides read TGTGCCAGCTCTTCCAACTCAGGTAGAGAGACCCAGTACTTC. This translates into CASSSNSGRETQYF.

This chain connects TRBV28 to TRBJ1-2; a weak D match, TRBD1 (6 bases). Germline CDR1 is MDHEN and CDR2 is SYDVKM. The CDR3 sequence is 13 residues long. Trimming removed 4 bases from V and 6 bases from J, with 12 bases in between. In nucleotides, the CDR3 is TGTGCCAGCAGTTCCCTGACAGGAGATGGCTACACCTTC. This sequence encodes CASSSLTGDGYTF.

The chain employs TRBV7-9 and TRBJ2-5, with 16 bases aligning to TRBD2. The V gene's germline CDR1 is SEHNR and CDR2 FQNEAQ (reference sequence). CDR3 length equals 18 residues. V lost 3 bases and J lost 5; bases outside the gene matches: 9. The CDR3 loop is CASSFGTSGRAEGETQYF. The CDR3, as DNA: TGTGCCAGCAGCTTCGGGACTAGCGGGAGGGCCGAGGGGGAGACCCAGTACTTC. Drawing the rest from reference TRBV7-9 and TRBJ2-5, the complete variable domain is DTGVSQNPRHKITKRGQNVTFRCDPISEHNRLYWYRQTLGQGPEFLTYFQNEAQLEKSRLLSDRFSAERPKGSFSTLEIQRTEQGDSAMYLCASSFGTSGRAEGETQYFGPGTRLLVL.

This clone was found once. The rearrangement joins TRBV11-2 to TRBJ2-3; D is perhaps TRBD1 or TRBD2 (5 bases each). CDR3 size: 16 residues. Germline V gene data show CDR1 as SGHAT and CDR2 as FQNNGV. V lost 6 bases, J lost 3 bases, and 19 bases lay in between. The CDR3 protein is CASRSLRGVRTDTQYF. The CDR3 nucleotides read TGTGCCAGCAGGTCTCTAAGGGGAGTTCGGACAGATACGCAGTATTTT.

This chain connects TRBV5-4 to TRBJ2-1; the D gene is possibly TRBD2 (5 bases). Germline loops: CDR1 SGHNT, CDR2 YYREEE (reference sequence). CDR3 length: 13 amino acids. Trimming shortened V by 4 bases and J by 9 bases, and 14 bases separated the two germline ends. In nucleotides, the CDR3 is TGTGCCAGCAGCCCAGCGGCGGACGGTGAGCAGTTCTTC. As protein: CASSPAADGEQFF.

The chain employs TRBV30 and TRBJ2-1; D call uncertain. Trimming stripped 0 bases from V and 9 bases from J, with 12 bases between. The CDR3 loop spans 13 amino acids. Germline V gene sequence: CDR1 GTSNPN, CDR2 SVGIG (reference sequence). CDR3 residues: CAWSVLVVGEQFF. The DNA of the CDR3 is TGTGCCTGGAGTGTTCTAGTCGTGGGTGAGCAGTTCTTC.

CDR3 sequence: CASSHPLKGYEQYF. As DNA, the CDR3 is TGTGCCAGCAGCCATCCTCTAAAGGGCTACGAGCAGTACTTC. This chain links TRBV7-2 with TRBJ2-7; D uncertain. The CDR3 loop spans 14 amino acids. Between the trimmed V and J ends, which lost 5 bases and 3 bases, there was a span of 14 bases. From germline, CDR1 is SGHTA and CDR2 FQGNSA.

Note on this clone: In the same sample, other DNA sequences code for this CDR3. V is TRBV28 and J is TRBJ2-7; no clear D. The CDR3 runs 12 residues. V dropped 1 base and J dropped 3 bases, with 4 bases sitting between them. The germline gives CDR1 MDHEN, CDR2 SYDVKM. As DNA, the CDR3 is TGTGCCAGCAGTTTATCTGGCTACGAGCAGTACTTC. Translating gives CASSLSGYEQYF.

This clone was observed once. The J gene is TRBJ2-3, the V gene TRBV7-9, with D uncertain. The V end was cut by 2 bases, the J end by 6 bases, with 9 bases between. This CDR3 has 13 amino acids. Germline assignment: CDR1 SEHNR and CDR2 FQNEAQ (reference sequence). CDR3 DNA sequence: TGTGCCAGCAGCTTACGCGACCTGGATACGCAGTATTTT. Its protein is CASSLRDLDTQYF.

The chain is built from TRBV7-9 and TRBJ2-1, with TRBD2 matching 7 bases. V shed 5 bases, J shed 7 bases, and the junction held 14 bases outside the gene matches. Germline V gene lookup returns CDR1 SEHNR and CDR2 FQNEAQ (reference sequence). The CDR3 spans 16 residues. The CDR3 is CASSPTSVQPRNEQFF. In DNA form, the CDR3 reads TGTGCCAGCAGCCCAACTAGCGTCCAGCCGAGGAATGAGCAGTTCTTC. The full variable domain, completed using reference TRBV7-9 and TRBJ2-1, is DTGVSQNPRHKITKRGQNVTFRCDPISEHNRLYWYRQTLGQGPEFLTYFQNEAQLEKSRLLSDRFSAERPKGSFSTLEIQRTEQGDSAMYLCASSPTSVQPRNEQFFGPGTRLTVL.